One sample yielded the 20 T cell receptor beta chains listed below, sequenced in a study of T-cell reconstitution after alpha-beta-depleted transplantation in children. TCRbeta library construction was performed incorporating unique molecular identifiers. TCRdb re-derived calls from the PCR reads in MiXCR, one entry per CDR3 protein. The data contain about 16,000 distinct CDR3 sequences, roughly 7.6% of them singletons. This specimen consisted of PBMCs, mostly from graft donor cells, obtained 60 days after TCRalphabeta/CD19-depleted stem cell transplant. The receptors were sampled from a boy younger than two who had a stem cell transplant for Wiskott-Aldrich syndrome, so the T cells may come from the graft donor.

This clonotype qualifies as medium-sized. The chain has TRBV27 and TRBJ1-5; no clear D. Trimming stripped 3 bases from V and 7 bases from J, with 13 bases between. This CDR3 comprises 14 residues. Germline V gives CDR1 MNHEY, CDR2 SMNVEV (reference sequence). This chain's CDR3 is CASSFSGPGQPQHF. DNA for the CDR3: TGTGCCAGCAGTTTTTCTGGGCCTGGCCAGCCCCAGCATTTT.

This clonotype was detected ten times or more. The DNA for the CDR3 is TGTGCCAGCACCCCCTGGTCTAGCGGGAGTCATGAGCAGTTCTTC. It specifies CASTPWSSGSHEQFF. This chain uses TRBV27 with TRBJ2-1; 10 bases map to TRBD2. This CDR3 is built from 15 residues. Germline CDR1 and CDR2: MNHEY and SMNVEV (reference sequence). V was pared by 7 bases and J by 8 bases, with 11 bases of the junction left unmatched.

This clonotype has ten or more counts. CDR3 nucleotide sequence: TGTGCCAGCAGTTACAGGCAGGGGGCGTCTCTCGAGCAGTACTTC. Its protein product is CASSYRQGASLEQYF. The J gene is TRBJ2-7, the V gene TRBV6-2 or TRBV6-3, with 8 positions matching TRBD1. The CDR3 is 15 residues long. V was clipped by 2 bases and J by 6 bases; unmatched bases: 9. Germline values: CDR1 MNHEY, CDR2 SVGEGT.

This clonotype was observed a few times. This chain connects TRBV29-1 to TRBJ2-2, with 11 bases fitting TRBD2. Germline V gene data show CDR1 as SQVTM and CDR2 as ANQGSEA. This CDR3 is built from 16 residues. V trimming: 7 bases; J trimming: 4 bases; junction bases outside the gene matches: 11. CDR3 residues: CSGSGTSGRSTGELFF. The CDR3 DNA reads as TGCAGCGGTTCCGGGACTAGCGGACGTAGCACCGGGGAGCTGTTTTTT.

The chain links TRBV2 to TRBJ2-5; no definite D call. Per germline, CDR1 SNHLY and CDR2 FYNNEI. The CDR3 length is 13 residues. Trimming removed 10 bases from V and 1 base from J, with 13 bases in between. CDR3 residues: CATERAPQETQYF. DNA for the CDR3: TGTGCCACCGAGAGAGCCCCCCAAGAGACCCAGTACTTC. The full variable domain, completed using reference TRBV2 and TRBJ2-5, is EPEVTQTPSHQVTQMGQEVILRCVPISNHLYFYWYRQILGQKVEFLVSFYNNEISEKSEIFDDQFSVERPDGSNFTLKIRSTKLEDSAMYFCATERAPQETQYFGPGTRLLVL.

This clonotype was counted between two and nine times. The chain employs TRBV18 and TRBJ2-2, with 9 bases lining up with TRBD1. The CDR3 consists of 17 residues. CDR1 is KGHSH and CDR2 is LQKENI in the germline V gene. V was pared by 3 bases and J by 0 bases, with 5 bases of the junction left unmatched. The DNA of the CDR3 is TGTGCCAGCTCACCTCTGAGGACAGGGGCGAACACCGGGGAGCTGTTTTTT. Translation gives CASSPLRTGANTGELFF. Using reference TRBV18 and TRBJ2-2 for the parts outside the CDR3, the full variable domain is NAGVMQNPRHLVRRRGQEARLRCSPMKGHSHVYWYRQLPEEGLKFMVYLQKENIIDESGMPKERFSAEFPKEGPSILRIQQVVRGDSAAYFCASSPLRTGANTGELFFGEGSRLTVL.

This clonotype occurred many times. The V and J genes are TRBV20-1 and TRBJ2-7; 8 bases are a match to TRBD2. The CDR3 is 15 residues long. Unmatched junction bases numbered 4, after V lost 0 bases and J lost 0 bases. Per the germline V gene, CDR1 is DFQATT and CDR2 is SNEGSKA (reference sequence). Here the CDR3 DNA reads TGCAGTGCTAGAGATCTAGCGGGCTTCTCCTACGAGCAGTACTTC. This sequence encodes CSARDLAGFSYEQYF.

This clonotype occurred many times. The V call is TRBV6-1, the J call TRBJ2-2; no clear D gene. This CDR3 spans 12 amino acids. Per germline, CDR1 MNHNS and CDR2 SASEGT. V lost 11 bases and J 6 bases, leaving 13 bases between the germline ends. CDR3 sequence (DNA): TGTGCCTGTGGGTCTGCTCCCGGGGAGCTGTTTTTT. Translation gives CACGSAPGELFF.

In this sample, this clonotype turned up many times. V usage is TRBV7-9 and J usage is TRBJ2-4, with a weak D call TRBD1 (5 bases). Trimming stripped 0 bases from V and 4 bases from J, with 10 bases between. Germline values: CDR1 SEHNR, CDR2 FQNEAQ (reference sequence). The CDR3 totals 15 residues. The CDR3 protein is CASSLAGRVKNIQYF. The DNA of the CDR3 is TGTGCCAGCAGCTTAGCTGGCAGGGTGAAAAACATTCAGTACTTC. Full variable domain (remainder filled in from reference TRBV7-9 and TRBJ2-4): DTGVSQNPRHKITKRGQNVTFRCDPISEHNRLYWYRQTLGQGPEFLTYFQNEAQLEKSRLLSDRFSAERPKGSFSTLEIQRTEQGDSAMYLCASSLAGRVKNIQYFGAGTRLSVL.

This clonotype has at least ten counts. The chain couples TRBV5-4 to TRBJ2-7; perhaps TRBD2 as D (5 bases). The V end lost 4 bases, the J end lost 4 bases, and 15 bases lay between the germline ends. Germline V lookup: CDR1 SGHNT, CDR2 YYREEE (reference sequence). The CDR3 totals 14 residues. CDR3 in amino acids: CASSMSGWEYEQYF. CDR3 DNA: TGTGCCAGCAGCATGAGCGGATGGGAGTACGAGCAGTACTTC.

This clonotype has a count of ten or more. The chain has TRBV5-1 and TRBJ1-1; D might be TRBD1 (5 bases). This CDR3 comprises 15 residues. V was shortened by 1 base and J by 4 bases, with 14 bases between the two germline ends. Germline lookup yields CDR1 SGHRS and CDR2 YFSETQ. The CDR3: CASSLSWGGGTEAFF. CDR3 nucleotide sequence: TGCGCCAGCAGCTTGTCGTGGGGGGGAGGCACTGAAGCTTTCTTT.

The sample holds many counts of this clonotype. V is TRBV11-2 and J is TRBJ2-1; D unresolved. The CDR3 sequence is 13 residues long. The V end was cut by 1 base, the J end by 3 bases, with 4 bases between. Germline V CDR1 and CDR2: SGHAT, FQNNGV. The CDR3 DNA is TGTGCCAGCAGCTTAGGGGTCTACAATGAGCAGTTCTTC. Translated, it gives CASSLGVYNEQFF.

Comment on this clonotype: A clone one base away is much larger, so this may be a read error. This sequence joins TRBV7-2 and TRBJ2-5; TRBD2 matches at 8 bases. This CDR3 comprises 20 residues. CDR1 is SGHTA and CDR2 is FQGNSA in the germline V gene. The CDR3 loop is CASSLSLGAGGLGDQDTQYF. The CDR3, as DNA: TGTGCCAGCAGCTTAAGCCTAGGGGCGGGAGGCCTGGGGGACCAAGACACCCAGTACTTC.

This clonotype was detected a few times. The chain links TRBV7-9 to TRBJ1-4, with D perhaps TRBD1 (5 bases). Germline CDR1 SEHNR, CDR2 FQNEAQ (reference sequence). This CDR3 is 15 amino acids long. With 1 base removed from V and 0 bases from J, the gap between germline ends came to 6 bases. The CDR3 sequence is CASSLGRATNEKLFF. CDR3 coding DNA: TGTGCCAGCAGCTTAGGCAGGGCAACTAATGAAAAACTGTTTTTT.

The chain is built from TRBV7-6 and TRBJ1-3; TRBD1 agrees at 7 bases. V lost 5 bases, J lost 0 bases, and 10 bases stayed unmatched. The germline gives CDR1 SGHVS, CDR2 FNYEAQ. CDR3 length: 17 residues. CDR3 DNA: TGTGCCAGCAGCCTTCGGGACAGTTTAATCTCTGGAAACACCATATATTTT. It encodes CASSLRDSLISGNTIYF.

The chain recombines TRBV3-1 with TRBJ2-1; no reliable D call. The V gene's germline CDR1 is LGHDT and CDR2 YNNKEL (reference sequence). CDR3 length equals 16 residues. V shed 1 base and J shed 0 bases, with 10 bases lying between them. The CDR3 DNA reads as TGTGCCAGCAGCCAAGGTTGGGCGAGCTCCTACAATGAGCAGTTCTTC. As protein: CASSQGWASSYNEQFF.

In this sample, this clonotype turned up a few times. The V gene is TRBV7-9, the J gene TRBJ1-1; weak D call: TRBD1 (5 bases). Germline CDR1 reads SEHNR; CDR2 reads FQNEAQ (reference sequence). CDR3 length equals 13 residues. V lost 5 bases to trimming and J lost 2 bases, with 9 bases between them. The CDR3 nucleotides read TGTGCCAGCAGCCCCCGGGACAACACTGAAGCTTTCTTT. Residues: CASSPRDNTEAFF. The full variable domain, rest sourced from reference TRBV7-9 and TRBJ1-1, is DTGVSQNPRHKITKRGQNVTFRCDPISEHNRLYWYRQTLGQGPEFLTYFQNEAQLEKSRLLSDRFSAERPKGSFSTLEIQRTEQGDSAMYLCASSPRDNTEAFFGQGTRLTVV.

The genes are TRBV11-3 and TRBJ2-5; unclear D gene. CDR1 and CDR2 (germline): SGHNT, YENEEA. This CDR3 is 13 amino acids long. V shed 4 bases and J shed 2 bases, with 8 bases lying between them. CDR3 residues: CASSSGVQETQYF. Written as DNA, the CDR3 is TGTGCCAGCAGCTCCGGCGTACAAGAGACCCAGTACTTC.

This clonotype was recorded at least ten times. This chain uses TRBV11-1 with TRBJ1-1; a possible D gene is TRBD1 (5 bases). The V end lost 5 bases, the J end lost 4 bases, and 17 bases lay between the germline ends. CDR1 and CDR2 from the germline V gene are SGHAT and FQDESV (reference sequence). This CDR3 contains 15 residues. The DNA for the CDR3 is TGTGCCAGCAGCCAAGCTCTAGGGGAGGTCACTGAAGCTTTCTTT. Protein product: CASSQALGEVTEAFF. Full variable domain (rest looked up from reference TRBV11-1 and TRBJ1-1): EAEVAQSPRYKITEKSQAVAFWCDPISGHATLYWYRQILGQGPELLVQFQDESVVDDSQLPKDRFSAERLKGVDSTLKIQPAELGDSAMYLCASSQALGEVTEAFFGQGTRLTVV.

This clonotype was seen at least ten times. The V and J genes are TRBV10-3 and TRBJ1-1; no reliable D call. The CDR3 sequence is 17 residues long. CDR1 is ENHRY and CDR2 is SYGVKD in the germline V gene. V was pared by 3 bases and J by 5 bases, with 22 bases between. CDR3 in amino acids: CAISDPARHKLGTEAFF. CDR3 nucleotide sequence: TGTGCCATCAGTGACCCCGCGCGGCACAAACTAGGTACTGAAGCTTTCTTT.